The entry below gives a single TCR beta chain sequence along with its context. The clone's antigen remains unknown. Per-base qualities were not stored, and no clone one base away is much larger. The CDR3 goes from the cysteine to the phenylalanine over 16 residues. Only CDR3 DNA is held: 48 bases, read in frame from base 1. The germline V gene provides CDR1 SGHTS and CDR2 YDEGEE. Unmatched junction bases come to 4, with V trimmed by 0 bases and J by 2 bases. Participants in the prospective study were aged roughly 18 to 95 years, lived in more than 20 United States geographic areas, and enrolled through a virtual design. In the prospective study, participants were assigned to cohorts based on the clinical history participants reported in a screening survey and a study questionnaire. ImmuneRACE Cohort 3 recovered participants were defined by two consecutive negative NP/OP PCR tests, healthcare professional clearance, or symptom resolution. In the prospective study, mobile phlebotomists collected whole blood, serum and a nasopharyngeal or oropharyngeal swab from each participant. Participants in the prospective study had the option to provide additional blood draws and questionnaires over an approximately 2-month period. Before DNA extraction, prospective study blood samples were shipped either frozen or at room temperature.

These data are taken from a study of blood T cell repertoires in COVID-19 (dated by TCRdb to about 2020). Some background on the complete study: Collaborator samples came from the United States, Italy and Spain and covered acute and convalescent phases of COVID-19. The samples were drawn from two sources: the first 160 participants of the ongoing ImmuneRACE study, and fewer than 1,500 subjects contributed by 6 global collaborators. The sample metadata nearly always contained a de-identified subject ID, COVID-19 status, age in years and sex. HLA class I and class II types, where available, came from metadata supplied by the sample provider rather than from assay-based typing. A freely available public database, intended as a resource for researchers studying the immune response to SARS-CoV-2, is where the repertoires were released. The prospective study material was composed of cDNA or gDNA derived from T cells, B-cell-depleted T cells, or PBMCs. The dataset comprised deeply sampled blood TCRbeta repertoires from subjects exposed to, actively infected with, or recovered from COVID-19. General study outcomes and caveats: The quantity of clinical and demographic metadata differed by source and by participant and was supplied without curation.

The immunoSEQ Assay, a bias-controlled multiplex PCR, was used to amplify TCRbeta CDR3 regions from genomic DNA. The original methods were these. The number of nucleated cells in each sample was estimated from the amplification of reference gene primers within the assay. To quantify the absolute abundance of each unique TCRbeta CDR3 rearrangement, sequence reads were collapsed and filtered. For each sample, productive Simpson clonality was calculated as the square root of Simpson's diversity index over productive rearrangements. TCRdb limited this immuneACCESS table to in-frame rearrangements with V and J called. A share of clones is missing; checked studies link under half to unresolved V genes, and the rest is unexplained. V and J calls and clone size are those listed in that table; D and trimming were worked out from the DNA. The sample profile shows under 350,000 clones; 86% of them were found once. 3.5% to 4.5% of the sample comes from the top ten.

This TCR derives from a young man who had recovered from COVID-19. The chain is assembled from TRBV5-8 and TRBJ1-3; a stretch of 8 junction bases matches TRBD1. The sample comprised PBMCs or T cells enriched from blood (not recorded which). At the DNA level, the sequence is TGTGCCAGCAGCTTGGCAGGGGGCGAAGCTGGAAACACCATATATTTT. Its translation is CASSLAGGEAGNTIYF.